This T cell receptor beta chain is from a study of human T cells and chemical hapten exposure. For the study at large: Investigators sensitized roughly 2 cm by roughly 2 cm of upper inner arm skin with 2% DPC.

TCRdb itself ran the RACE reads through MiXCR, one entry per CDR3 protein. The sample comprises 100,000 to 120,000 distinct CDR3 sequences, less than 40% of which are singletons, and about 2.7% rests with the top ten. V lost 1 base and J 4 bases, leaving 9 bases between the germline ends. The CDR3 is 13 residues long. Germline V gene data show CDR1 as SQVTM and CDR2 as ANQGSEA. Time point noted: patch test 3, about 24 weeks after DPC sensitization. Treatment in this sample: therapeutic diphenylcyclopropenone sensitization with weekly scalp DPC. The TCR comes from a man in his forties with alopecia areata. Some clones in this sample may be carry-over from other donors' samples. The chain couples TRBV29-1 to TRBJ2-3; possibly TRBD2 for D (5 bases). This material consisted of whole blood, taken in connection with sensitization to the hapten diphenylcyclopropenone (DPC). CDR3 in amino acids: CSVEASGADTQYF. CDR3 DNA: TGCAGCGTTGAAGCCAGCGGCGCAGATACGCAGTATTTT.